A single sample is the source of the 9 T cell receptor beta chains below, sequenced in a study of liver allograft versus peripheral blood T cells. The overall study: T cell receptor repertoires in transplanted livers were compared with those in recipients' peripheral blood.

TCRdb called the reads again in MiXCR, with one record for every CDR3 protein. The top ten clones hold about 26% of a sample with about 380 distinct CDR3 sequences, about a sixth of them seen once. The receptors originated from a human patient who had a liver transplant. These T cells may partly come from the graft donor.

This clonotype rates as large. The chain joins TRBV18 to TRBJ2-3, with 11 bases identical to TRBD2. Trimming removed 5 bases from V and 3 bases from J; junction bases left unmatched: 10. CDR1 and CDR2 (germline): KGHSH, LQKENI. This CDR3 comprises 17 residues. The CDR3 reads CASSSGTSGLGTDTQYF. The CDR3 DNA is TGTGCCAGCTCATCCGGGACTAGCGGCCTTGGGACAGATACGCAGTATTTT.

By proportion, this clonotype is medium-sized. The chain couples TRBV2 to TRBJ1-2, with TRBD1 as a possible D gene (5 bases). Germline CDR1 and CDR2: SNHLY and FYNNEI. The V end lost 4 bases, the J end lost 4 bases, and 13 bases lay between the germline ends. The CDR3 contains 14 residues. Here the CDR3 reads CASSVSGTFYGYTF. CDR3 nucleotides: TGTGCCAGCAGTGTCAGCGGGACGTTCTATGGCTACACCTTC.

Written as DNA, the CDR3 is TGTGCCATCAGTGAGTCCGTGGGGGGAACGACGGGCGAGCAGTACTTC. It translates to CAISESVGGTTGEQYF. V and J are TRBV10-3 and TRBJ2-7; the D gene is possibly TRBD2 (6 bases). Germline V CDR1 and CDR2: ENHRY, SYGVKD. The CDR3 is made up of 16 amino acids. The V gene lost 0 bases and the J gene lost 6 bases, with 18 bases spanning the gap.

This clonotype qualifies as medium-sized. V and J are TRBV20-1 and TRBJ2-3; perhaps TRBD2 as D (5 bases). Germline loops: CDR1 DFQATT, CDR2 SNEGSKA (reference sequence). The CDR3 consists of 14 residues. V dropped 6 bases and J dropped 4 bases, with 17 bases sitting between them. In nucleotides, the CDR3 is TGCAGTGCCCGTAGCGAGTATTTATCAGATACGCAGTATTTT. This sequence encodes CSARSEYLSDTQYF.

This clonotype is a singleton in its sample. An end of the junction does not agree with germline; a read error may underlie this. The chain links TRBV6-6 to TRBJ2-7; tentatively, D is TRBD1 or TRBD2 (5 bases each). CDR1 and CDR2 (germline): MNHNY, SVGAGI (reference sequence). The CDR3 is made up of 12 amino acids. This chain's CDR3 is CDTGRNSYEQYF. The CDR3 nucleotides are TGTGACACGGGACGGAACTCCTATGAGCAGTACTTC.

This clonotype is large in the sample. The DNA of the CDR3 is TGTGCCAGCAGTGCCCGACAGGGGGAACTGGATCGCTACACCTTC. It encodes CASSARQGELDRYTF. The V call is TRBV27, the J call TRBJ1-2, with 9 bases fitting TRBD1. Per the germline V gene, CDR1 is MNHEY and CDR2 is SMNVEV (reference sequence). The J segment lost 9 bases and the V segment lost 5 bases, leaving 13 bases of the junction unmatched. CDR3 length equals 15 residues.

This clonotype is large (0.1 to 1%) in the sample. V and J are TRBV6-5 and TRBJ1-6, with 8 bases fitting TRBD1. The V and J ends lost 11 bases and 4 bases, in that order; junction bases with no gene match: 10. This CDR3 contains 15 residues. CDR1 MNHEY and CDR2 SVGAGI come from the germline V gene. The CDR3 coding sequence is TGTGCCTCCCTGAAGACAGGGGCATATAATTCACCCCTCCACTTT. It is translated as CASLKTGAYNSPLHF.

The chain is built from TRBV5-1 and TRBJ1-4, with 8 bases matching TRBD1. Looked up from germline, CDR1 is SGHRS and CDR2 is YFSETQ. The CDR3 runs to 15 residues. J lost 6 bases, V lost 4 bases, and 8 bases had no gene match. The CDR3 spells CASSDTGGSYEKLFF. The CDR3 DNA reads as TGCGCCAGCAGCGATACAGGGGGGAGTTATGAAAAACTGTTTTTT. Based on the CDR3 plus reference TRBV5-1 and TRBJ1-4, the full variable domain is KAGVTQTPRYLIKTRGQQVTLSCSPISGHRSVSWYQQTPGQGLQFLFEYFSETQRNKGNFPGRFSGRQFSNSRSEMNVSTLELGDSALYLCASSDTGGSYEKLFFGSGTQLSVL.

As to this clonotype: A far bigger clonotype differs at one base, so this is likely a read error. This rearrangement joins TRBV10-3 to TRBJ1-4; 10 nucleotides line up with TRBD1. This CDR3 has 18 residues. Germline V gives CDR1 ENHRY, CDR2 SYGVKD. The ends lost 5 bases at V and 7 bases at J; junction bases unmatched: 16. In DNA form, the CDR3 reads TGTGCCATCAGTTACTCGTTTCTCCCGGGACAGGGGCGTGAAAAACTGTTTTTT. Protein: CAISYSFLPGQGREKLFF.